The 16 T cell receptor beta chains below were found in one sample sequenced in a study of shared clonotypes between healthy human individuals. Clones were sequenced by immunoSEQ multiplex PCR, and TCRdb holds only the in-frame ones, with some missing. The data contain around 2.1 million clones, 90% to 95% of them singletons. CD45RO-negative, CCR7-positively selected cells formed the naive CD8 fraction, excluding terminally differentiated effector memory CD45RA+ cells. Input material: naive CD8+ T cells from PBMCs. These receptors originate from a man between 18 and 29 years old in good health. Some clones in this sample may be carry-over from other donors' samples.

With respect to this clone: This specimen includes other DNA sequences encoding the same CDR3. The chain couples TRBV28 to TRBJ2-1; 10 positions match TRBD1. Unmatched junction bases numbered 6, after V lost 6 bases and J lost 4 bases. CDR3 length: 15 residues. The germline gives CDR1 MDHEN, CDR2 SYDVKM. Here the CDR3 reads CASSPDRGPYNEQFF. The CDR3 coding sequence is TGTGCCAGCAGCCCTGACAGGGGGCCATACAATGAGCAGTTCTTC. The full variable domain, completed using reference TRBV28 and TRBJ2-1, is DVKVTQSSRYLVKRTGEKVFLECVQDMDHENMFWYRQDPGLGLRLIYFSYDVKMKEKGDIPEGYSVSREKKERFSLILESASTNQTSMYLCASSPDRGPYNEQFFGPGTRLTVL.

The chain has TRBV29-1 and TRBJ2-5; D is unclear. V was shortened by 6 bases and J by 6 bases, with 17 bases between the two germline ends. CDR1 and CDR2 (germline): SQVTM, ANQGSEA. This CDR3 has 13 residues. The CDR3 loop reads CSVAGPLSQTQYF. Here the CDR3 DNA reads TGCAGCGTCGCCGGTCCCCTTTCGCAGACCCAGTACTTC.

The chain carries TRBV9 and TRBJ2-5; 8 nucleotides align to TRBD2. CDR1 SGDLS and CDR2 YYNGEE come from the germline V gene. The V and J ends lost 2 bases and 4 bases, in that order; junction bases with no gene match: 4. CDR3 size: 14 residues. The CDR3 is CASSVGAGGETQYF. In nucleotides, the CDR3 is TGTGCCAGCAGCGTTGGGGCGGGAGGAGAGACCCAGTACTTC. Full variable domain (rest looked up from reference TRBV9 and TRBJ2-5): DSGVTQTPKHLITATGQRVTLRCSPRSGDLSVYWYQQSLDQGLQFLIQYYNGEERAKGNILERFSAQQFPDLHSELNLSSLELGDSALYFCASSVGAGGETQYFGPGTRLLVL.

This CDR3 is CASSAGFGLPGELFF. CDR3 sequence (DNA): TGTGCCAGCAGTGCGGGGTTCGGTCTTCCCGGGGAGCTGTTTTTT. This chain uses TRBV25-1 with TRBJ2-2, with D possibly being TRBD2 (5 bases). Trimming pared 4 bases from V and 6 bases from J, leaving 15 bases between. Germline V gene sequence: CDR1 MGHDK, CDR2 SYGVNS. This CDR3 has 15 amino acids.

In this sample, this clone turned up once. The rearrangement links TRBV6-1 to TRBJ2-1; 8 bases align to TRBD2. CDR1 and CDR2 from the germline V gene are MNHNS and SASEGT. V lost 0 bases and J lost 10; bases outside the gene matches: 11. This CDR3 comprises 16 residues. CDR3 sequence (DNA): TGTGCCAGCAGTGAAGCGCCGGTGCTAGCGGGTTGGGAGCAGTTCTTC. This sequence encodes CASSEAPVLAGWEQFF.

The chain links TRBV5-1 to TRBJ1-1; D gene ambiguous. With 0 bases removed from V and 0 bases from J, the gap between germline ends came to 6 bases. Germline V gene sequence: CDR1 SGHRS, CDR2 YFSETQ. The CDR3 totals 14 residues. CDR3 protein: CASSLDSMNTEAFF. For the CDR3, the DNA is TGCGCCAGCAGCTTGGACAGTATGAACACTGAAGCTTTCTTT.

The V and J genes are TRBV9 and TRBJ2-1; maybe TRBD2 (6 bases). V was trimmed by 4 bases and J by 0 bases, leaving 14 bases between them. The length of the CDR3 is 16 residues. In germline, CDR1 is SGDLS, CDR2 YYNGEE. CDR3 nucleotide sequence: TGTGCCAGCAGCCTCGTAGCGGTCAGCTCCTACAATGAGCAGTTCTTC. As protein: CASSLVAVSSYNEQFF.

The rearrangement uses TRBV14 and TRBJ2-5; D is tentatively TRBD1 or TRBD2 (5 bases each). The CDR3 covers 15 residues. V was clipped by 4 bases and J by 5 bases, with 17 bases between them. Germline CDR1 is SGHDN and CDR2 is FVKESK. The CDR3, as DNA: TGTGCCAGCAGCCGGAACCGGGACCCCGCCGAGACCCAGTACTTC. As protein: CASSRNRDPAETQYF.

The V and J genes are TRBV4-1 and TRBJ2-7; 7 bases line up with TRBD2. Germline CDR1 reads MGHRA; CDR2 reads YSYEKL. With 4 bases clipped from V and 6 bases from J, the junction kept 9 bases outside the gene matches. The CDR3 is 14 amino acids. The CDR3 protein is CASSLRGREGEQYF. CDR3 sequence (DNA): TGCGCCAGCAGCCTCCGGGGGAGGGAAGGCGAGCAGTACTTC.

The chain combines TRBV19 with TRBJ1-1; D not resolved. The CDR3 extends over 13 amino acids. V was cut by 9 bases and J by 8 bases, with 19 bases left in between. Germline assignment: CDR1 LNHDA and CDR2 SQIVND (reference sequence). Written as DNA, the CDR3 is TGTGCCAGCGCTGAGCGGGTCGTGGGCGAAGCTTTCTTT. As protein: CASAERVVGEAFF.

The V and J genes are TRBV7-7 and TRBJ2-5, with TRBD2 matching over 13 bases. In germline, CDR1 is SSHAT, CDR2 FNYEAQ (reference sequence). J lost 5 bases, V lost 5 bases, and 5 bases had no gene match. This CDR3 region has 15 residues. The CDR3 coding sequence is TGTGCCAGCAGCCGGACTAGCGGGAGTGGGGAGACCCAGTACTTC. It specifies CASSRTSGSGETQYF.

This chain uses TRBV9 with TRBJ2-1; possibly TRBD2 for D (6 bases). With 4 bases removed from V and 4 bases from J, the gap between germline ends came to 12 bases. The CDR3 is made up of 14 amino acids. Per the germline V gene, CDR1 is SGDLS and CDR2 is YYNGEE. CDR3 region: CASSPWDSYNEQFF. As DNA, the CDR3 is TGTGCCAGCAGCCCCTGGGACTCTTACAATGAGCAGTTCTTC.

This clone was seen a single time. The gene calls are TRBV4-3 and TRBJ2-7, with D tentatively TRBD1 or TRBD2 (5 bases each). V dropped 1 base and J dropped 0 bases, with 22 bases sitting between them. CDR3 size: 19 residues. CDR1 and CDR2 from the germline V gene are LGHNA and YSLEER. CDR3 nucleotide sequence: TGCGCCAGCAGCCAAGTCGGCGGATCGAGGGGAAGTAGCTCCTACGAGCAGTACTTC. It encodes CASSQVGGSRGSSSYEQYF.

The CDR3 spells CASTNGRDPSYNEQFF. The DNA for the CDR3 is TGTGCCAGTACCAACGGCCGGGACCCTTCCTACAATGAGCAGTTCTTC. This chain connects TRBV19 to TRBJ2-1; the D call may be TRBD1 or TRBD2 (5 bases each). With 7 bases removed from V and 1 base from J, the gap between germline ends came to 17 bases. There are 16 residues in the CDR3. From germline, CDR1 is LNHDA and CDR2 SQIVND (reference sequence).

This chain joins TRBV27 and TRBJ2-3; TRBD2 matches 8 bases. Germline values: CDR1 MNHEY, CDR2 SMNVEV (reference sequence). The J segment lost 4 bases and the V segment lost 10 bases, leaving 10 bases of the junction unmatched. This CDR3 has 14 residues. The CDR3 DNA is TGTGCCACTGGGGCACGGGAGGGTGCAGATACGCAGTATTTT. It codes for CATGAREGADTQYF.

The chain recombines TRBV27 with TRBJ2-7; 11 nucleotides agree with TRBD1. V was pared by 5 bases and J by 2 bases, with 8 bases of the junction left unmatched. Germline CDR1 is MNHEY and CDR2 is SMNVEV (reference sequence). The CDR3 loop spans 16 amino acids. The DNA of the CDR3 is TGTGCCAGCAGTCCGGGCCGGGGACAGGGGGCCTACGAGCAGTACTTC. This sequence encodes CASSPGRGQGAYEQYF.